Presented here are 32 T cell receptor beta chains from one specimen sequenced in a study of T-cell reconstitution after alpha-beta-depleted transplantation in children. Preparing the TCRbeta library involved the use of unique molecular identifiers. TCRdb called the PCR reads again in MiXCR, with one record for every CDR3 protein. The sample consists of 450,000 to 600,000 distinct CDR3 sequences, around 17% of them appearing once. This material consisted of PBMCs from the stem cell graft donor, taken from the stem cell graft. These TCRs come from a human donor who donated a stem cell graft to a child with acute lymphoblastic leukemia.

The chain uses TRBV7-9 and TRBJ2-6; D possibly uses TRBD1 or TRBD2 (5 bases each). The length of the CDR3 is 15 residues. Germline V lookup: CDR1 SEHNR, CDR2 FQNEAQ (reference sequence). V was pared by 3 bases and J by 2 bases, with 8 bases between. The CDR3 is CASSFLGAGANVLTF. The CDR3 DNA reads TGTGCCAGCAGCTTTTTGGGGGCTGGGGCCAACGTCCTGACTTTC. The whole variable domain, filled in from reference TRBV7-9 and TRBJ2-6, reads DTGVSQNPRHKITKRGQNVTFRCDPISEHNRLYWYRQTLGQGPEFLTYFQNEAQLEKSRLLSDRFSAERPKGSFSTLEIQRTEQGDSAMYLCASSFLGAGANVLTFGAGSRLTVL.

This clonotype has only a few counts. The chain combines TRBV27 with TRBJ2-7; 7 positions match TRBD2. V lost 8 bases, J lost 0 bases, and 1 base stayed unmatched. The CDR3 has 12 residues. CDR1 is MNHEY, CDR2 SMNVEV, per germline (reference sequence). The CDR3 here is CASRDYSYEQYF. CDR3 DNA: TGTGCCAGCCGGGACTACTCCTACGAGCAGTACTTC.

This clonotype showed up just a few times. This chain joins TRBV12-3 or TRBV12-4 and TRBJ1-2; no clear D. The CDR3 contains 12 residues. Trimming cost V 6 bases and J 8 bases, with 13 bases left between them. The CDR3: CASRMPPGGYTF. CDR3 in DNA: TGTGCCAGCAGGATGCCCCCCGGGGGCTACACCTTC.

The chain employs TRBV9 and TRBJ2-7, with 7 bases fitting TRBD1. The germline gives CDR1 SGDLS, CDR2 YYNGEE. The CDR3 has 14 amino acids. V was pared by 4 bases and J by 5 bases, with 9 bases of the junction left unmatched. CDR3 nucleotides: TGTGCCAGCAGCTCGGCGGACAGGATCCACGAGCAGTACTTC. Protein sequence: CASSSADRIHEQYF.

This clonotype has only a few counts. V is TRBV25-1 and J is TRBJ2-5, with D tentatively TRBD2 (5 bases). The germline gives CDR1 MGHDK, CDR2 SYGVNS. This CDR3 is 14 amino acids long. V dropped 2 bases and J dropped 0 bases, with 7 bases sitting between them. CDR3 sequence (DNA): TGTGCCAGCAGTGAAGAGAGGGACCAAGAGACCCAGTACTTC. Its protein is CASSEERDQETQYF.

This clonotype was counted only a few times. J is TRBJ1-6 and V is TRBV20-1; possible D gene TRBD1, 5 bases. Germline-derived CDR1 and CDR2 are DFQATT and SNEGSKA (reference sequence). The CDR3 runs 14 residues. V was shortened by 5 bases and J by 11 bases, with 19 bases between the two germline ends. The chain's CDR3 is CSAFLGARRPPLHF. In DNA form, the CDR3 reads TGCAGTGCTTTTCTTGGGGCCCGGCGACCACCCCTCCACTTT.

This clonotype was observed a handful of times. The chain recombines TRBV5-1 with TRBJ2-3, with 7 bases matching TRBD1. CDR3 length: 17 amino acids. V shed 3 bases, J shed 4 bases, and the junction held 14 bases outside the gene matches. Germline V gives CDR1 SGHRS, CDR2 YFSETQ. The CDR3 nucleotides read TGCGCCAGCAGCTACCATCCGGACAGGTGGTGGGCAGATACGCAGTATTTT. It translates to CASSYHPDRWWADTQYF.

J is TRBJ2-5 and V is TRBV20-1; 9 positions match TRBD2. The trim removed 0 bases at V and 1 base at J, leaving 9 bases unmatched. The germline V gene has CDR1 DFQATT and CDR2 SNEGSKA (reference sequence). CDR3 size: 17 residues. CDR3 in DNA: TGCAGTGCTAGAGATAAGTGGCTAGCGGGGACCCAAGAGACCCAGTACTTC. Translation gives CSARDKWLAGTQETQYF.

This clonotype came up a few times. The gene calls are TRBV7-9 and TRBJ2-7, with 15 positions matching TRBD2. V trimming: 1 base; J trimming: 7 bases; junction bases outside the gene matches: 2. Germline CDR1 and CDR2: SEHNR and FQNEAQ (reference sequence). The length of the CDR3 is 15 residues. The CDR3 DNA reads as TGTGCCAGCAGCTTAGAGGGACTAGCGGGAGGAGAGCAGTACTTC. It encodes CASSLEGLAGGEQYF.

This clonotype came up a few times. The CDR3 spells CASSVDPTSPYEQYF. The DNA of the CDR3 is TGTGCCAGCAGCGTAGATCCGACATCGCCCTACGAGCAGTACTTC. The chain employs TRBV9 and TRBJ2-7; unclear D gene. The CDR3 extends over 15 amino acids. Looked up from germline, CDR1 is SGDLS and CDR2 is YYNGEE. Trimming stripped 0 bases from V and 2 bases from J, with 12 bases between.

This clonotype was found a few times. The chain uses TRBV5-6 and TRBJ1-1; a possible D gene is TRBD1 (6 bases). V lost 2 bases, J lost 3 bases, and 14 bases lay in between. The CDR3 loop spans 15 amino acids. Per the germline V gene, CDR1 is SGHDT and CDR2 is YYEEEE. The CDR3 bases are TGTGCCAGCAGCTTCAGGGGCAGTGAGGACACTGAAGCTTTCTTT. Translation: CASSFRGSEDTEAFF.

CDR3 sequence (DNA): TGTGCCAGCTCACCTCGGCGGGGACTAGAGAGCACAGATACGCAGTATTTT. It is translated as CASSPRRGLESTDTQYF. The chain links TRBV18 to TRBJ2-3; 8 bases fit TRBD2. Germline CDR1 KGHSH, CDR2 LQKENI. The CDR3 is made up of 17 amino acids. J lost 0 bases, V lost 3 bases, and 8 bases had no gene match.

The J gene is TRBJ1-1, the V gene TRBV5-1; 7 bases match TRBD1. J lost 6 bases, V lost 4 bases, and 6 bases had no gene match. Germline-derived CDR1 and CDR2 are SGHRS and YFSETQ. CDR3 length: 13 residues. The CDR3, as DNA: TGCGCCAGCAGCCCGACAGGGTTTCCTGAAGCTTTCTTT. This encodes CASSPTGFPEAFF.

The chain employs TRBV7-3 and TRBJ1-1; 11 bases are a match to TRBD1. CDR1 is SGHTA, CDR2 FQGTGA, per germline. This CDR3 is built from 15 residues. V was pared by 3 bases and J by 4 bases, with 4 bases of the junction left unmatched. Here the CDR3 DNA reads TGTGCCAGCAGCTTTGGGACAGGGGGTGGCACTGAAGCTTTCTTT. This codes for CASSFGTGGGTEAFF.

V is TRBV6-1 and J is TRBJ2-7; D is possibly TRBD2 (6 bases). CDR3 size: 16 residues. The germline V gene encodes CDR1 MNHNS and CDR2 SASEGT. V dropped 0 bases and J dropped 3 bases, with 15 bases sitting between them. In DNA, the CDR3 is TGTGCCAGCAGTGAAGCTGGAGGGTCGGCAGGCTACGAGCAGTACTTC. This translates into CASSEAGGSAGYEQYF.

This chain connects TRBV3-1 to TRBJ2-1; tentative D call: TRBD2 (5 bases). V lost 0 bases to trimming and J lost 6 bases, with 15 bases between them. Germline V CDR1 and CDR2: LGHDT, YNNKEL (reference sequence). The CDR3 length is 16 residues. CDR3: CASSQDPPGYLNEQFF. The CDR3 DNA reads TGTGCCAGCAGCCAAGATCCCCCGGGATACCTCAATGAGCAGTTCTTC.

This clonotype was seen a handful of times. This chain connects TRBV9 to TRBJ2-3; 8 bases line up with TRBD1. Looked up from germline, CDR1 is SGDLS and CDR2 is YYNGEE. Losses at the gene ends were 4 bases for V and 2 bases for J; bases not matched to a gene: 12. This CDR3 comprises 17 residues. This CDR3 is CASSPWGQAPSTDTQYF. DNA for the CDR3: TGTGCCAGCAGCCCGTGGGGACAGGCCCCTTCCACAGATACGCAGTATTTT.

The table lists this clonotype with a few counts. The chain links TRBV7-9 to TRBJ2-7; the D gene is possibly TRBD1 (5 bases). The germline gives CDR1 SEHNR, CDR2 FQNEAQ (reference sequence). The CDR3 covers 14 residues. The V end lost 1 base, the J end lost 3 bases, and 10 bases lay between the germline ends. In nucleotides, the CDR3 is TGTGCCAGCAGCTTAGGTGACAGATTCTACGAGCAGTACTTC. Its protein product is CASSLGDRFYEQYF.

This clonotype was picked up one time. The chain employs TRBV12-3 or TRBV12-4 and TRBJ2-1; weak D call: TRBD1 (6 bases). This CDR3 contains 15 residues. V dropped 2 bases and J dropped 6 bases, with 14 bases sitting between them. The CDR3 region is CASSLPGHMGNEQFF. CDR3 coding DNA: TGTGCCAGCAGTTTACCGGGACACATGGGCAATGAGCAGTTCTTC.

This clonotype was counted a few times. The rearrangement links TRBV7-9 to TRBJ2-3; the D call may be TRBD1 or TRBD2 (5 bases each). Germline V gene lookup returns CDR1 SEHNR and CDR2 FQNEAQ (reference sequence). This CDR3 comprises 14 residues. The germline V and J ends were trimmed by 5 bases and 5 bases, with 14 bases remaining between them. As DNA, the CDR3 is TGTGCCAGCAGCCTAAGGGACGGACGAGATACGCAGTATTTT. Translation gives CASSLRDGRDTQYF.

The genes are TRBV9 and TRBJ2-3; 10 positions agree with TRBD1. V shed 3 bases, J shed 4 bases, and the junction held 11 bases outside the gene matches. CDR1 SGDLS and CDR2 YYNGEE come from the germline V gene. The CDR3 has 17 residues. CDR3 in DNA: TGTGCCAGCAGCGCCCCGAGGGGACAGGGGACCGCAGATACGCAGTATTTT. It codes for CASSAPRGQGTADTQYF.

The chain couples TRBV5-6 to TRBJ1-1; no definite D call. CDR3 length: 13 amino acids. Germline CDR1 and CDR2: SGHDT and YYEEEE. V dropped 3 bases and J dropped 5 bases, with 11 bases sitting between them. Written as DNA, the CDR3 is TGTGCCAGCAGCTCGGATGGGGAAACTGAAGCTTTCTTT. Translation gives CASSSDGETEAFF.

V and J are TRBV29-1 and TRBJ1-1, with TRBD1 matching 11 bases. CDR1 is SQVTM and CDR2 is ANQGSEA in the germline V gene. The CDR3 length is 14 residues. The J segment lost 5 bases and the V segment lost 4 bases, leaving 6 bases of the junction unmatched. This CDR3 reads CSVVRGQGGTEAFF. In DNA form, the CDR3 reads TGCAGCGTTGTAAGGGGACAGGGGGGGACTGAAGCTTTCTTT. The full variable domain, in which reference TRBV29-1 and TRBJ1-1 provide the parts outside the CDR3, is SAVISQKPSRDICQRGTSLTIQCQVDSQVTMMFWYRQQPGQSLTLIATANQGSEATYESGFVIDKFPISRPNLTFSTLTVSNMSPEDSSIYLCSVVRGQGGTEAFFGQGTRLTVV.

The chain couples TRBV7-9 to TRBJ2-7; 7 bases align to TRBD1. This CDR3 region has 15 residues. V lost 1 base, J lost 6 bases, and 9 bases stayed unmatched. Per germline, CDR1 SEHNR and CDR2 FQNEAQ (reference sequence). For the CDR3, the DNA is TGTGCCAGCAGCTTAGTCGGCCAGGGGGTCGGCGAGCAGTACTTC. Its protein product is CASSLVGQGVGEQYF.

This chain connects TRBV5-1 to TRBJ2-3; D may be TRBD2 (5 bases). The germline gives CDR1 SGHRS, CDR2 YFSETQ. The CDR3 length is 14 residues. Trimming cost V 5 bases and J 0 bases, with 10 bases left between them. CDR3 DNA sequence: TGCGCCAGCAGAGGATGGACTAGCACAGATACGCAGTATTTT. This gives the protein CASRGWTSTDTQYF.

The genes are TRBV20-1 and TRBJ2-3; possible D gene TRBD2, 5 bases. The CDR3 consists of 14 residues. V lost 6 bases and J 4 bases, leaving 17 bases between the germline ends. CDR1 and CDR2 (germline): DFQATT, SNEGSKA (reference sequence). The CDR3 DNA reads TGCAGTGCCGTCTGGGCGCGAGGGTCAGATACGCAGTATTTT. This encodes CSAVWARGSDTQYF.

This rearrangement joins TRBV13 to TRBJ2-6; 8 bases match TRBD1. From germline, CDR1 is PRHDT and CDR2 FYEKMQ (reference sequence). This CDR3 region has 17 residues. The junction had 6 bases not matched to a gene; V was cut back by 4 bases and J by 1 base. The CDR3 nucleotides read TGTGCCAGCAGCTCGGAGCGGACAGGGTCTGGGGCCAACGTCCTGACTTTC. The encoded protein is CASSSERTGSGANVLTF.

This rearrangement joins TRBV12-2 to TRBJ2-7; the D call of TRBD1 is as the table states it, not checked on the DNA. TRBV12-2 is designated a pseudogene. The CDR3 contains 14 residues. CDR3 sequence (DNA): TGTGCAAGTCGCCATTACAGGGGTCGCTACGAGCAGTACTTC. The encoded protein is CASRHYRGRYEQYF.

The chain uses TRBV4-2 and TRBJ2-3, with 9 bases matching TRBD2. Germline CDR1 is LGHNA and CDR2 is YNFKEQ. With 4 bases clipped from V and 5 bases from J, the junction kept 10 bases outside the gene matches. The CDR3 consists of 16 residues. CDR3 in amino acids: CASSPSAGGQGDTQYF. CDR3 coding DNA: TGTGCCAGCAGCCCGTCGGCGGGAGGGCAGGGAGATACGCAGTATTTT.

This clonotype has ten or more counts. The J gene is TRBJ2-1, the V gene TRBV2, with 12 bases aligning to TRBD2. The CDR3 runs 17 residues. Germline-derived CDR1 and CDR2 are SNHLY and FYNNEI. The V and J ends lost 10 bases and 0 bases, in that order; junction bases with no gene match: 10. In nucleotides, the CDR3 is TGTGCCATTTCGACTAGCGGGAGCACAAACTCCTACAATGAGCAGTTCTTC. Encoded protein: CAISTSGSTNSYNEQFF.

V and J are TRBV7-9 and TRBJ1-1; D not resolved. This CDR3 has 13 amino acids. Germline CDR1 reads SEHNR; CDR2 reads FQNEAQ (reference sequence). Trimming took off 1 base at V and 6 bases at J, with 9 bases between the two ends. The CDR3 region has the DNA TGTGCCAGCAGCTTAGAGGGTAACGCTGAAGCTTTCTTT. Amino acid sequence: CASSLEGNAEAFF.

The chain uses TRBV6-2 or TRBV6-3 and TRBJ2-7, with 11 bases identical to TRBD2. The CDR3 has 16 amino acids. CDR1 is MNHEY, CDR2 SVGEGT, per germline. J gave up 4 bases and V 3 bases, and 8 bases lay outside the gene matches. The CDR3 region is CASSYILLAGVYEQYF. For the CDR3, the DNA is TGTGCCAGCAGTTATATTTTACTAGCGGGAGTTTACGAGCAGTACTTC.